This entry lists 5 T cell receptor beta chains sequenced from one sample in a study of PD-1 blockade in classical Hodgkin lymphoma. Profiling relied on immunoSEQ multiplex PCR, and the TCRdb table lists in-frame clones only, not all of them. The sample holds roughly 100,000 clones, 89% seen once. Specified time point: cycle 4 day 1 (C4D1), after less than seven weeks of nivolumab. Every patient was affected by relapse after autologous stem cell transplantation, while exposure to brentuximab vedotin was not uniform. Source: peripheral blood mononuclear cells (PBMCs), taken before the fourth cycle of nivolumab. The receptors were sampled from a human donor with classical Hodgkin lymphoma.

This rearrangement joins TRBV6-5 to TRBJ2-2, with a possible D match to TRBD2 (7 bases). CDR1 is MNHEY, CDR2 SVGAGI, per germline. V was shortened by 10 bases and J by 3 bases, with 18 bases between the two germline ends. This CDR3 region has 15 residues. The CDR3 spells CATLGGREHTGELFF. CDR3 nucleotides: TGTGCCACCCTCGGGGGGCGGGAGCACACCGGGGAGCTGTTTTTT.

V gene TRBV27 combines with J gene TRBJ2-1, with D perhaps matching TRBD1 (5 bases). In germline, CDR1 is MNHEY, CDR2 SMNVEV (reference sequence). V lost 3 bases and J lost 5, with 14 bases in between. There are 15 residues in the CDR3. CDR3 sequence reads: CASSLRRGTNNEQFF. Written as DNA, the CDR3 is TGTGCCAGCAGTTTGCGAAGGGGAACAAACAATGAGCAGTTCTTC.

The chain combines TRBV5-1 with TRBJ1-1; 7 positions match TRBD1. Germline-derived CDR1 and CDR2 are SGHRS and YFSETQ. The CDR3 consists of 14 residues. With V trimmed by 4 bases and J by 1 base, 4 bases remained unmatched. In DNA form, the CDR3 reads TGCGCCAGCAGCATGGGACAGCCGAACACTGAAGCTTTCTTT. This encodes CASSMGQPNTEAFF.

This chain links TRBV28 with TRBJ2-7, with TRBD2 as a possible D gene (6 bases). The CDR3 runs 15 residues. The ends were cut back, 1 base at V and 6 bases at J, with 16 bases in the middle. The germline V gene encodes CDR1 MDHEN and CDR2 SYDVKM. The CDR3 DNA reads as TGTGCCAGCAGTTTATACCGGGGGTCAAGTCGCGAGCAGTACTTC. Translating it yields CASSLYRGSSREQYF.

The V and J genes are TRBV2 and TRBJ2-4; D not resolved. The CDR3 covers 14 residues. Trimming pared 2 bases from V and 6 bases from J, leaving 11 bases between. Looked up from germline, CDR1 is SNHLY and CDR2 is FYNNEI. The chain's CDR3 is CASSEIRLGNIQYF. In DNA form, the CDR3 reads TGTGCCAGCAGTGAAATTAGACTCGGAAACATTCAGTACTTC.